A single sample gave rise to the 17 T cell receptor beta chains below, sequenced in a study of beta chain features in type 1 diabetes. Expressed TCRB transcripts were sequenced because the isolated RNA had all been reverse transcribed beforehand. Repertoires were generated with immunoSEQ multiplex PCR, while TCRdb's copy carries only in-frame clones and drops some. The top ten hold less than 0.02% of the sample, which has under 400,000 clones, roughly 12% seen once. Source material: naive CD4+ T cells from blood. All receptors derive from a man in his late teens or twenties in good health.

The rearrangement links TRBV14 to TRBJ2-7; 11 bases fit TRBD2. There are 14 residues in the CDR3. Germline V lookup: CDR1 SGHDN, CDR2 FVKESK. V was pared by 4 bases and J by 7 bases, with 6 bases of the junction left unmatched. CDR3 loop: CASSRTSGSGEQYF. In DNA, the CDR3 is TGTGCCAGCAGCCGCACTAGCGGGAGTGGTGAGCAGTACTTC.

This chain uses TRBV18 with TRBJ2-7; D unclear. The CDR3 covers 12 residues. With 2 bases removed from V and 3 bases from J, the gap between germline ends came to 5 bases. Per germline, CDR1 KGHSH and CDR2 LQKENI. In DNA, the CDR3 is TGTGCCAGCTCACCAAACAACTACGAGCAGTACTTC. This translates into CASSPNNYEQYF.

This clone was seen more than once but under ten times. The junction differs from germline at one of its ends, possibly a read error. The V and J genes are TRBV30 and TRBJ2-6, with D perhaps assigned TRBD1 or TRBD2 (5 bases each). The CDR3 extends over 16 amino acids. Germline V gene data show CDR1 as GTSNPN and CDR2 as SVGIG (reference sequence). Here the CDR3 reads CAGRRQLSSGANVLTF. The CDR3 nucleotides read TGTGCCGGGAGAAGACAGTTGAGCTCTGGGGCCAACGTCCTGACTTTC.

A remark on this clone: The sample has other DNA sequences that encode this CDR3 too. The rearrangement links TRBV29-1 to TRBJ1-1, with TRBD1 identical over 7 bases. This CDR3 spans 13 amino acids. With 1 base clipped from V and 5 bases from J, the junction kept 4 bases outside the gene matches. Germline CDR1 reads SQVTM; CDR2 reads ANQGSEA. This CDR3 reads CSVEGQGGTEAFF. CDR3 coding DNA: TGCAGCGTTGAAGGACAGGGTGGTACTGAAGCTTTCTTT.

This clone was counted only a few times. The rearrangement uses TRBV5-4 and TRBJ2-1; 12 bases are shared with TRBD2. Germline CDR1 reads SGHNT; CDR2 reads YYREEE (reference sequence). The CDR3 totals 14 residues. The trim removed 5 bases at V and 3 bases at J, leaving 0 bases unmatched. CDR3 DNA: TGTGCCAGCAGACTAGCGGGGGGCTACAATGAGCAGTTCTTC. Protein sequence: CASRLAGGYNEQFF.

The sample holds a few counts of this clone. This chain joins TRBV7-2 and TRBJ2-3, with 8 bases identical to TRBD1. Germline CDR1 SGHTA, CDR2 FQGNSA. The CDR3 loop spans 14 amino acids. V trimming: 7 bases; J trimming: 2 bases; junction bases outside the gene matches: 5. The CDR3: CASTPDRATDTQYF. For the CDR3, the DNA is TGTGCCAGCACCCCGGACAGGGCCACAGATACGCAGTATTTT.

The chain is built from TRBV5-7 and TRBJ2-7; D might be TRBD1 (6 bases). TRBV5-7 is noted as an ORF with a role that remains uncertain. The V end lost 4 bases, the J end lost 6 bases, and 20 bases lay between the germline ends. This CDR3 has 15 residues. The CDR3 spells CASSPRQAWRFEQYF. DNA of the CDR3: TGTGCCAGCAGCCCCCGACAGGCTTGGAGGTTCGAGCAGTACTTC.

This clone was detected only a few times. This chain links TRBV2 with TRBJ1-4; TRBD1 might be the D (6 bases). V was pared by 6 bases and J by 4 bases, with 12 bases between. Germline-derived CDR1 and CDR2 are SNHLY and FYNNEI. The CDR3 has 14 residues. The CDR3 is CASRQGSRNEKLFF. The CDR3 nucleotides are TGTGCCAGCAGGCAGGGGTCGCGTAATGAAAAACTGTTTTTT.

This clone showed up just a few times. The V call is TRBV19, the J call TRBJ2-7, with D perhaps TRBD1 (6 bases). Germline CDR1 and CDR2: LNHDA and SQIVND (reference sequence). The CDR3 sequence is 15 residues long. The V end was cut by 4 bases, the J end by 3 bases, with 16 bases between. The CDR3 loop reads CASSTRQGLIYEQYF. The DNA for the CDR3 is TGTGCCAGTAGTACCCGCCAGGGGTTAATCTACGAGCAGTACTTC.

This clone was seen a few times. The V gene is TRBV7-2, the J gene TRBJ2-5; D is ambiguous. V was shortened by 6 bases and J by 7 bases, with 9 bases between the two germline ends. Germline CDR1 is SGHTA and CDR2 is FQGNSA. The CDR3 spans 11 residues. This chain's CDR3 is CASSRSTTQYF. The DNA of the CDR3 is TGTGCCAGCAGTCGGAGTACGACCCAGTACTTC. Full variable domain (rest looked up from reference TRBV7-2 and TRBJ2-5): GAGVSQSPSNKVTEKGKDVELRCDPISGHTALYWYRQSLGQGLEFLIYFQGNSAPDKSGLPSDRFSAERTGGSVSTLTIQRTQQEDSAVYLCASSRSTTQYFGPGTRLLVL.

This clone was counted only a few times. The gene calls are TRBV10-3 and TRBJ2-3, with TRBD2 matching 11 bases. From germline, CDR1 is ENHRY and CDR2 SYGVKD. V shed 0 bases, J shed 5 bases, and the junction held 4 bases outside the gene matches. CDR3 length: 16 residues. CDR3 DNA sequence: TGTGCCATCAGTGAGTCTAGCGGGGGGGCAGGAGATACGCAGTATTTT. Translated, it gives CAISESSGGAGDTQYF.

The chain is built from TRBV19 and TRBJ1-1; D is uncertain. V gave up 5 bases and J gave up 3 bases, with 7 bases separating them. This CDR3 comprises 12 residues. The germline gives CDR1 LNHDA, CDR2 SQIVND (reference sequence). The CDR3, as DNA: TGTGCCAGTAGTGTCCCCGACACTGAAGCTTTCTTT. Its translation: CASSVPDTEAFF.

This clone occurred a few times. The rearrangement links TRBV7-2 to TRBJ2-7; the D gene is possibly TRBD2 (5 bases). This CDR3 has 14 residues. CDR1 is SGHTA and CDR2 is FQGNSA in the germline V gene. The ends were cut back, 5 bases at V and 0 bases at J, with 11 bases in the middle. CDR3 region: CASSSGRVSYEQYF. DNA of the CDR3: TGTGCCAGCAGCAGCGGCCGGGTCTCCTACGAGCAGTACTTC.

The V gene is TRBV19, the J gene TRBJ2-3, with TRBD2 identical over 14 bases. Germline lookup yields CDR1 LNHDA and CDR2 SQIVND (reference sequence). V trimming: 6 bases; J trimming: 7 bases; junction bases outside the gene matches: 9. The CDR3 sequence is 16 residues long. The CDR3 nucleotides are TGTGCCAGTAGCCAGACTAGCGGGGGGGCCGTGAATACGCAGTATTTT. As protein: CASSQTSGGAVNTQYF. Based on the CDR3 plus reference TRBV19 and TRBJ2-3, the full variable domain is DGGITQSPKYLFRKEGQNVTLSCEQNLNHDAMYWYRQDPGQGLRLIYYSQIVNDFQKGDIAEGYSVSREKKESFPLTVTSAQKNPTAFYLCASSQTSGGAVNTQYFGPGTRLTVL.

This clone was recorded a few times. The CDR3: CASSKGQGLGYEQFF. In DNA, the CDR3 is TGTGCCAGCAGCAAGGGACAGGGGCTTGGGTATGAGCAGTTCTTC. This sequence joins TRBV7-9 and TRBJ2-1; 10 nucleotides line up with TRBD1. CDR1 is SEHNR, CDR2 FQNEAQ, per germline (reference sequence). V lost 5 bases, J lost 8 bases, and 9 bases stayed unmatched. The CDR3 covers 15 residues.

In its sample, this clone was seen a few times. The rearrangement uses TRBV7-2 and TRBJ2-5, with 7 bases matching TRBD2. The CDR3 has 13 amino acids. V lost 8 bases to trimming and J lost 4 bases; unmatched junction nucleotides: 7. In germline, CDR1 is SGHTA, CDR2 FQGNSA. The CDR3 DNA is TGTGCCAGCCGCCCAGCGGGAATAGAGACCCAGTACTTC. This encodes CASRPAGIETQYF.

V gene TRBV7-6 combines with J gene TRBJ2-7; 7 bases are shared with TRBD1. V shed 4 bases, J shed 2 bases, and the junction held 5 bases outside the gene matches. CDR3 size: 14 residues. The germline CDR1 and CDR2 sequences are SGHVS and FNYEAQ. CDR3 sequence reads: CASSSPTGPYEQYF. CDR3 sequence (DNA): TGTGCCAGCAGCTCCCCGACAGGGCCCTACGAGCAGTACTTC.